Listed below are T cell receptor beta chains from one sample, sequenced in a study of T cell responses to AZD1222 COVID-19 vaccine. Generated by immunoSEQ multiplex PCR, the TCRdb table keeps only in-frame clones and is missing some. The table has about 97,000 clones, about 88% seen once. The starting material was peripheral blood, obtained on day 0 of AZD1222 vaccination. These receptors were obtained from an adult in good health. The CDR3 runs from the conserved cysteine through the conserved F or W. The order of the fields is V gene, D gene, clone size, J gene, CDR3 DNA, CDR3 protein. A D gene is named only where the DNA matches it firmly. Clone size is not always given. Where it is, it says once, few, many or a class for expanded clones.

>TRBV7-9|-|-|TRBJ2-2
TGTGCCAGCAGCTTGGCCTCTCAAGCGAACACCGGGGAGCTGTTTTTT
CASSLASQANTGELFF
>TRBV5-1|-|-|TRBJ1-2
TGCGCCAGCAGCTTGCAGGGCGACTATGGCTACACCTTC
CASSLQGDYGYTF
>TRBV30|-|-|TRBJ1-1
TGTGCCTGGAGGAGACAGGTGAACACTGAAGCTTTCTTT
CAWRRQVNTEAFF
>TRBV5-1|TRBD1|-|TRBJ1-1
TGCGCCAGCAGCGATATAAGAGGACAGGCCCTTGAAGCTTTCTTT
CASSDIRGQALEAFF
>TRBV6-5|-|few|TRBJ1-2
TGTGCCAGCAGTTACTGGCGGAGGAGCTATGGCTACACCTTC
CASSYWRRSYGYTF
>TRBV11-2|-|-|TRBJ1-3
TGTGCCAGCAGCCCCCCGGGGTCTGGAAACACCATATATTTT
CASSPPGSGNTIYF
>TRBV6-4|TRBD2|few|TRBJ2-1
TGTGCCAGCAGTGGAGCGAGCGGGGGCAATGAGCAGTTCTTC
CASSGASGGNEQFF
>TRBV2|TRBD2|once|TRBJ2-3
TGTGCCAGCAGCCTAGCGGCGGGAAGCACAGATACGCAGTATTTT
CASSLAAGSTDTQYF
>TRBV19|-|-|TRBJ1-5
TGTGCCAGTACCAAATATGACGGGCAGCCCCAGCATTTT
CASTKYDGQPQHF
>TRBV6-5|TRBD2|once|TRBJ2-3
TGTGCCAGCGTCTTGGGGGGGACCGGAGCTGATACGCAGTATTTT
CASVLGGTGADTQYF
>TRBV19|TRBD1|-|TRBJ1-3
TGTGCCAGTAGTATGGACAGGGGAGGCGGAAACACCATATATTTT
CASSMDRGGGNTIYF
>TRBV6-1|TRBD1|-|TRBJ1-1
TGTGCCAGCAGTGAACCCCCGACAGGGGCTGAAGCTTTCTTT
CASSEPPTGAEAFF
>TRBV5-1|-|-|TRBJ1-6
TGCGCCAGCACCCGTGGACAATATAATTCACCCCTCCACTTT
CASTRGQYNSPLHF
>TRBV4-3|-|-|TRBJ2-7
TGCGCCAGCAGCCGGGGAGGGGACAGTACCTACGAGCAGTACTTC
CASSRGGDSTYEQYF
>TRBV12-3/TRBV12-4|-|few|TRBJ2-1
TGTGCCAGCAGACGGACCGACAATGAGCAGTTCTTC
CASRRTDNEQFF
>TRBV19|TRBD1|once|TRBJ1-5
TGTGCCACCAGAGGGCCAGGGGGTCAGCCCCAGCATTTT
CATRGPGGQPQHF
>TRBV20-1|-|-|TRBJ1-2
TGCAGTGCTACCGACACCTATGGCTACACCTTC
CSATDTYGYTF
>TRBV18|-|-|TRBJ1-2
TGTGCCAGCTCATTACAGGATAACCTGGGAGGCTACACCTTC
CASSLQDNLGGYTF
>TRBV25-1|-|-|TRBJ1-4
TGTGCCAGCAGTGAGGCGGGAGTCGAAAAACTGTTTTTT
CASSEAGVEKLFF
>TRBV5-4|TRBD2|few|TRBJ2-7
TGTGCCAGCAGCCAACGCACCGGGAGGACCTACGAGCAGTACTTC
CASSQRTGRTYEQYF
>TRBV6-2/TRBV6-3|-|-|TRBJ2-2
TGTGCCAGCAGTTCAAGCCACAGGGCCCTCACCGGGGAGCTGTTTTTT
CASSSSHRALTGELFF
>TRBV12-3/TRBV12-4|-|-|TRBJ1-5
TGTGCCAGCAGTTTACACAGCAATCAGCCCCAGCATTTT
CASSLHSNQPQHF
>TRBV3-1/TRBV3-2|-|-|TRBJ2-5
TGTGCCAGCAGCCAAGAAATACGCGCGCTCCAAGAGACCCAGTACTTC
CASSQEIRALQETQYF